The clone carrying this T cell receptor (beta chain) has at least ten counts. This entry is derived from a study of patients and donors after allogeneic stem cell transplantation. V was cut by 0 bases and J by 8 bases, with 13 bases left in between. In germline, CDR1 is DFQATT, CDR2 SNEGSKA (reference sequence). The CDR3 sequence is 13 residues long. MiXCR, applied by TCRdb to the RT-PCR reads, yields one record per CDR3 protein. The table lists approximately 60,000 distinct CDR3 sequences, approximately 12% of them singletons. V is TRBV20-1 and J is TRBJ1-2; D gene unclear. The sample comprised blood, either unsorted or a sorted T cell fraction (not recorded which). The TCR sequence derives from a human donor who was either an allogeneic HSCT recipient or a stem cell or donor lymphocyte infusion donor (not recorded which). It is not recorded whose cells these are; they may come from a transplant donor. CDR3 DNA: TGCAGTGCTAGAGATGGGAATCACAACGGCTACACCTTC. Amino acids: CSARDGNHNGYTF.